The 3 T cell receptor beta chains presented below share a single source sample, sequenced in a study of CD8 T cells in Susac syndrome (dated by TCRdb to the late 2010s). Library creation used the immunoSEQ multiplex PCR assay. RNA was extracted using the RNeasy kit, and about 0.45 to 1 ug of the RNA was reverse transcribed with random hexamers. TCRdb redid the processing of the public reads, applying fastp at Q25 and MiXCR, and retained in-frame beta chains. Each entry merges the rows of one CDR3 protein and shows their most common DNA and genes. This sample gives tens of thousands of distinct CDR3 sequences in total; approximately 96% of them show up just once. The top ten constitute more than 0.55% of the sample. Material for sequencing was CD8+ T cells from PBMCs. Source of these receptors: a human donor with Susac syndrome.

This clonotype was recorded once. V gene TRBV5-1 combines with J gene TRBJ1-6; unclear D gene. This CDR3 is built from 16 residues. Per germline, CDR1 SGHRS and CDR2 YFSETQ. V shed 1 base and J shed 0 bases, with 8 bases lying between them. This CDR3 is CASSLRLSSYNSPLHF. The DNA for the CDR3 is TGCGCCAGCAGCTTGCGACTGAGCTCCTATAATTCACCCCTCCACTTT.

The chain joins TRBV29-1 to TRBJ1-1, with D unresolved. The CDR3 runs to 14 residues. The germline V gene encodes CDR1 SQVTM and CDR2 ANQGSEA. Trimming took 4 bases from V and 1 from J, leaving 13 bases between them. CDR3 sequence reads: CSVVGIVRNTEAFF. DNA for the CDR3: TGCAGCGTTGTTGGAATAGTGAGGAACACTGAAGCTTTCTTT. Filled out from reference TRBV29-1 and TRBJ1-1, the complete variable domain reads SAVISQKPSRDICQRGTSLTIQCQVDSQVTMMFWYRQQPGQSLTLIATANQGSEATYESGFVIDKFPISRPNLTFSTLTVSNMSPEDSSIYLCSVVGIVRNTEAFFGQGTRLTVV.

The chain recombines TRBV30 with TRBJ2-1; D is uncertain. Per germline, CDR1 GTSNPN and CDR2 SVGIG (reference sequence). The CDR3 covers 16 residues. Deletions cut 1 base from V and 0 bases from J, with 13 bases between. The CDR3: CAWSGSTDSSYNEQFF. CDR3 bases: TGTGCCTGGAGTGGGAGCACCGATAGCTCCTACAATGAGCAGTTCTTC. Drawing the rest from reference TRBV30 and TRBJ2-1, the complete variable domain is SQTIHQWPATLVQPVGSPLSLECTVEGTSNPNLYWYRQAAGRGLQLLFYSVGIGQISSEVPQNLSASRPQDRQFILSSKKLLLSDSGFYLCAWSGSTDSSYNEQFFGPGTRLTVL.